Shown below are 4 T cell receptor beta chains from a single sample sequenced in a study of regulatory T cells in long-lasting Graves disease. CDR3 regions were amplified by Arm-PCR using iRepertoire HTBI primers to build TCR beta libraries. TCRdb re-called the multiplex PCR reads with MiXCR, one entry per CDR3 protein. The data contain 650,000 to 850,000 distinct CDR3 sequences, approximately 29% of them singletons. Time point denoted: persistent/refractory GD, antithyroid drugs over 5 years with positive TRAb. Researchers made the TCR library from RNA that was extracted from PBMCs. The sequencing used peripheral blood mononuclear cells (PBMCs), collected when the disease was refractory, from a patient treated with antithyroid drugs. These receptors all stem from a female donor with Graves disease.

A few counts support this clonotype. The rearrangement uses TRBV20-1 and TRBJ1-1; D is ambiguous. The germline CDR1 and CDR2 sequences are DFQATT and SNEGSKA (reference sequence). The CDR3 has 14 residues. The ends were cut back, 0 bases at V and 4 bases at J, with 12 bases in the middle. The CDR3 DNA sequence: TGCAGTGCTAGAGAAGGGCGCATGGGCACTGAAGCTTTCTTT. Protein: CSAREGRMGTEAFF.

This clonotype was counted between two and nine times. The chain couples TRBV11-2 to TRBJ1-1, with D possibly matching TRBD1 (5 bases). The CDR3 consists of 16 residues. V shed 4 bases and J shed 1 base, with 16 bases lying between them. Germline values: CDR1 SGHAT, CDR2 FQNNGV. The CDR3 nucleotides read TGTGCCAGCAGCTCCCCCGGGGGTATGCAGAACACTGAAGCTTTCTTT. Its translation: CASSSPGGMQNTEAFF.

This rearrangement joins TRBV5-1 to TRBJ1-1; D gene unclear. This CDR3 is built from 15 residues. V was clipped by 2 bases and J by 0 bases, with 11 bases between them. From germline, CDR1 is SGHRS and CDR2 YFSETQ. CDR3 loop: CASSFETGMNTEAFF. The CDR3 DNA reads as TGCGCCAGCAGCTTTGAGACGGGAATGAACACTGAAGCTTTCTTT.

The V and J genes are TRBV3-1 and TRBJ2-4; no clear D. V dropped 3 bases and J dropped 5 bases, with 11 bases sitting between them. The CDR3 has 14 residues. Germline V gene sequence: CDR1 LGHDT, CDR2 YNNKEL (reference sequence). CDR3 nucleotide sequence: TGTGCCAGCAGCCATTCGGACGCCCAAAACATTCAGTACTTC. It encodes CASSHSDAQNIQYF.